This T cell receptor beta chain was sequenced during a study of blood T cell repertoires in COVID-19. Looking at the study overall: PBMCs, B-cell-depleted T cells, or T cells were the source of the cDNA or gDNA that made up the material.

From germline, CDR1 is SGHAT and CDR2 FQNNGV. The J segment lost 3 bases and the V segment lost 5 bases, leaving 6 bases of the junction unmatched. This CDR3 has 15 residues. In the source study's methods: How many nucleated cells were present was estimated from reference gene primer amplification. The data were produced by immunoSEQ multiplex PCR, yet TCRdb's version contains in-frame clones alone and is incomplete. Clone size and the V and J calls come from that table; the DNA yielded D and trimming. The profile shows some 250,000 clones, under 85% of them singletons. This clonotype originated in a man under 40 who had recovered from COVID-19. The V call is TRBV11-2, the J call TRBJ1-1, with TRBD1 matching over 10 bases. The sequencing input was peripheral blood. CDR3 DNA: TGTGCCAGCAGCCAAAGACAGGGGGCCCACACTGAAGCTTTCTTT. Translation gives CASSQRQGAHTEAFF.